One sample yielded the 16 T cell receptor beta chains listed below, sequenced in a study of cytomegalovirus exposure and HLA in healthy donors. Vbeta (60) and Jbeta (13) primers were used in the PCR. Repertoires were generated with immunoSEQ multiplex PCR, while TCRdb's copy carries only in-frame clones and drops some. The table has about 190,000 clones, roughly 74% seen once. Material: PBMCs. The source of these receptors is a woman aged 25 to 39 in good health and CMV-seropositive.

This sequence joins TRBV4-1 and TRBJ2-1; TRBD1 might be the D (6 bases). CDR3 length: 16 residues. V shed 1 base and J shed 6 bases, with 16 bases lying between them. Germline V gene data show CDR1 as MGHRA and CDR2 as YSYEKL. This CDR3 reads CASSQGRQATRNEQFF. In nucleotides, the CDR3 is TGCGCCAGCAGCCAAGGGCGACAGGCTACTCGCAATGAGCAGTTCTTC.

The V and J genes are TRBV14 and TRBJ1-4; D unclear. The CDR3 sequence is 13 residues long. V was shortened by 5 bases and J by 4 bases, with 8 bases between the two germline ends. Germline V CDR1 and CDR2: SGHDN, FVKESK. The chain's CDR3 is CASSTRFNEKLFF. CDR3 sequence (DNA): TGTGCCAGCAGCACCAGGTTTAATGAAAAACTGTTTTTT.

This chain joins TRBV5-1 and TRBJ2-7, with D perhaps matching TRBD2 (6 bases). This CDR3 has 15 amino acids. The germline gives CDR1 SGHRS, CDR2 YFSETQ. V shed 3 bases and J shed 2 bases, with 15 bases lying between them. The CDR3 region has the DNA TGCGCCAGCAGCTCCTCTAGCGCACCAACCTACGAGCAGTACTTC. This gives the protein CASSSSSAPTYEQYF.

The V call is TRBV28, the J call TRBJ2-1; unclear D gene. In germline, CDR1 is MDHEN, CDR2 SYDVKM. CDR3 length: 13 amino acids. Deletions cut 3 bases from V and 4 bases from J, with 7 bases between. In DNA, the CDR3 is TGTGCCAGCAGTTTGGCTCCTTACAATGAGCAGTTCTTC. This translates into CASSLAPYNEQFF.

This chain joins TRBV10-3 and TRBJ1-6, with TRBD1 identical over 9 bases. Germline values: CDR1 ENHRY, CDR2 SYGVKD. Trimming removed 6 bases from V and 7 bases from J; junction bases left unmatched: 1. CDR3 length: 13 amino acids. The CDR3 DNA reads as TGTGCCATCAGGGGACAGGGCAATTCACCCCTCCACTTT. As protein: CAIRGQGNSPLHF.

The chain employs TRBV10-1 and TRBJ1-1, with D possibly TRBD1 on 6 matching bases. The germline CDR1 and CDR2 sequences are WNHNN and SYGVQD (reference sequence). Trimming removed 9 bases at V and 3 bases at J, with 14 bases between. This CDR3 is built from 13 residues. The CDR3 bases are TGCGCCAGGCACAGGGACCCCCACACTGAAGCTTTCTTT. Encoded protein: CARHRDPHTEAFF.

V is TRBV19 and J is TRBJ1-3, with D tentatively TRBD1 (6 bases). Germline V gene sequence: CDR1 LNHDA, CDR2 SQIVND (reference sequence). Trimming took 3 bases from V and 5 from J, leaving 26 bases between them. CDR3 size: 19 residues. CDR3 in DNA: TGTGCCAGTAGTATGATGGGAGGGTTCGGGGGCGGATCGAGAAACACCATATATTTT. Encoded protein: CASSMMGGFGGGSRNTIYF.

The rearrangement joins TRBV7-2 to TRBJ2-3; possibly TRBD2 for D (6 bases). This CDR3 comprises 13 residues. Per germline, CDR1 SGHTA and CDR2 FQGNSA. Trimming removed 4 bases from V and 6 bases from J, with 11 bases in between. CDR3 sequence (DNA): TGTGCCAGCAGCTCCTGGAGGGGCGATACGCAGTATTTT. Its protein is CASSSWRGDTQYF.

The chain has TRBV9 and TRBJ1-1; TRBD1 matches 7 bases. With V trimmed by 4 bases and J by 8 bases, 5 bases remained unmatched. There are 12 residues in the CDR3. Germline loops: CDR1 SGDLS, CDR2 YYNGEE. The CDR3 nucleotides read TGTGCCAGCAGCACCCCCAGGGGGGAAGCTTTCTTT. Translation gives CASSTPRGEAFF.

This clone was counted once. The chain employs TRBV28 and TRBJ1-2; TRBD1 matches 8 bases. Germline values: CDR1 MDHEN, CDR2 SYDVKM. This CDR3 region has 14 residues. J was trimmed by 4 bases and V by 2 bases; bases with no gene match: 3. CDR3 residues: CASSLGTGFYGYTF. The CDR3 region has the DNA TGTGCCAGCAGTTTAGGGACAGGTTTCTATGGCTACACCTTC.

The chain is built from TRBV6-1 and TRBJ2-2; D may be TRBD2 (6 bases). Germline CDR1 is MNHNS and CDR2 is SASEGT. The CDR3 loop spans 14 amino acids. V lost 4 bases to trimming and J lost 9 bases, with 15 bases between them. The CDR3: CASSGWSRERELFF. CDR3 bases: TGTGCCAGCAGTGGATGGAGCCGGGAGAGGGAGCTGTTTTTT.

This chain connects TRBV10-2 to TRBJ1-6; D may be TRBD1 (5 bases). In germline, CDR1 is WSHSY, CDR2 SAAADI. V shed 4 bases and J shed 5 bases, with 12 bases lying between them. CDR3 length: 15 amino acids. CDR3 loop: CASSGSGLNNSPLHF. CDR3 nucleotides: TGCGCCAGCAGTGGTTCGGGACTCAATAATTCACCCCTCCACTTT.

CDR3 DNA: TGTGCCAGCAGTCCACCCCCGGTAGGGGCCAACGTCCTGACTTTC. Translated, it gives CASSPPPVGANVLTF. V usage is TRBV27 and J usage is TRBJ2-6; no reliable D call. Trimming took off 5 bases at V and 4 bases at J, with 12 bases between the two ends. The V gene's germline CDR1 is MNHEY and CDR2 SMNVEV (reference sequence). This CDR3 spans 15 amino acids.

This chain connects TRBV4-1 to TRBJ2-7; 7 bases match TRBD1. This CDR3 spans 15 amino acids. Trimming at V came to 4 bases and at J to 2 bases, leaving 8 bases not matched to a gene. Per germline, CDR1 MGHRA and CDR2 YSYEKL. CDR3 coding DNA: TGCGCCAGCAGCCCCCTGACAGGGTTTACCTACGAGCAGTACTTC. Its protein product is CASSPLTGFTYEQYF.

The chain is built from TRBV11-2 and TRBJ2-1; D ambiguous. Germline V gene sequence: CDR1 SGHAT, CDR2 FQNNGV. The CDR3 sequence is 11 residues long. The ends were cut back, 2 bases at V and 8 bases at J, with 4 bases in the middle. CDR3 nucleotide sequence: TGTGCCAGCAGCTTACTATATGAGCAGTTCTTC. It yields the protein CASSLLYEQFF.

This clone showed up just a few times. The CDR3 loop is CASGKGLPGETQYF. CDR3 coding DNA: TGTGCCAGCGGAAAGGGACTTCCAGGGGAGACCCAGTACTTC. The chain carries TRBV6-6 and TRBJ2-5, with TRBD2 as a possible D gene (6 bases). V was clipped by 8 bases and J by 5 bases, with 18 bases between them. This CDR3 has 14 amino acids. Germline V gene data show CDR1 as MNHNY and CDR2 as SVGAGI (reference sequence).